This TCR beta chain originates from a study of blood T cell repertoires in COVID-19. Study-level information: Samples came from the United States, Italy and Spain, spanning acute and convalescent COVID-19. PBMCs, B-cell-depleted T cells, or T cells provided the cDNA or gDNA that made up the material.

Sequencing was performed with immunoSEQ multiplex PCR; in TCRdb, only in-frame clones are kept and a portion is missing. The sample yields 110,000 to 150,000 clones, over 75% seen once. The germline V gene encodes CDR1 MNHEY and CDR2 SMNVEV (reference sequence). The CDR3 length is 14 residues. Germline trimming cut 6 bases from V and 8 bases from J; bases unmatched to any gene: 12. This TCR was sampled from a man in his sixties or seventies with acute or convalescent COVID-19. Material: peripheral blood. The chain employs TRBV27 and TRBJ1-2; 7 bases are a match to TRBD1. The CDR3 loop is CASSGNRGIEGYTF. CDR3 in DNA: TGTGCCAGCAGCGGAAACAGGGGAATAGAGGGCTACACCTTC.